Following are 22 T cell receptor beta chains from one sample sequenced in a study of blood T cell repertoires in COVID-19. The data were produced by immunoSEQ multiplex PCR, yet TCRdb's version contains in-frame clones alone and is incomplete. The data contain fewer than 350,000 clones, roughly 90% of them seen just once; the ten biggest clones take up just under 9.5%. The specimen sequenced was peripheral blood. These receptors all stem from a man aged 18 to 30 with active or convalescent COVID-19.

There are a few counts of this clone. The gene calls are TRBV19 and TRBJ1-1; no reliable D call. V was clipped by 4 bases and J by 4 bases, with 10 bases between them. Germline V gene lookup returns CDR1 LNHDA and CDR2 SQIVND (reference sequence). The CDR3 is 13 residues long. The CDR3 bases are TGTGCCAGTAGTAGTAGTGTTGGCACTGAAGCTTTCTTT. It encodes CASSSSVGTEAFF.

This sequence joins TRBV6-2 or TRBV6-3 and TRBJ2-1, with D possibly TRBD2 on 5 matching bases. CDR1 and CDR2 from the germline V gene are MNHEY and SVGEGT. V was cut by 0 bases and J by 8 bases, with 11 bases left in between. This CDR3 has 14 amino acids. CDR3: CASSYSEAGDEQFF. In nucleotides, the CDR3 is TGTGCCAGCAGTTACTCAGAGGCGGGTGATGAGCAGTTCTTC.

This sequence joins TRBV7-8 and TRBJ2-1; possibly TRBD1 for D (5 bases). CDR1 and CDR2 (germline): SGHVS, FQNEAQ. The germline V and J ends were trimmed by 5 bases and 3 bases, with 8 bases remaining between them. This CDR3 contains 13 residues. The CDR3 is CASSPDSYNEQFF. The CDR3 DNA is TGTGCCAGCAGCCCCGACAGCTACAATGAGCAGTTCTTC.

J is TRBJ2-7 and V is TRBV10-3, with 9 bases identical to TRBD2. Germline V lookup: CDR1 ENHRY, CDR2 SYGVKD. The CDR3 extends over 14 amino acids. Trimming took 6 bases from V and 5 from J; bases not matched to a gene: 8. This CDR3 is CAIRRGGGADEQYF. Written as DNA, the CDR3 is TGTGCCATCAGGCGGGGCGGGGGGGCCGACGAGCAGTACTTC.

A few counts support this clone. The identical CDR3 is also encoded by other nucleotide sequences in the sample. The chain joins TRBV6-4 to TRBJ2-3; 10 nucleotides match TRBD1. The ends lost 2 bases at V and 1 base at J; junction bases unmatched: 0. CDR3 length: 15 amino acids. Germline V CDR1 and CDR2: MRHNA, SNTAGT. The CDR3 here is CASSDGTGGTDTQYF. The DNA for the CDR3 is TGTGCCAGCAGTGACGGGACAGGGGGCACAGATACGCAGTATTTT.

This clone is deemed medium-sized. The CDR3 DNA follows: TGTGCCACCAGCAGAGATACGGCTAGGAATTCACCCCTCCACTTT. Protein sequence: CATSRDTARNSPLHF. V gene TRBV15 combines with J gene TRBJ1-6; D is unresolved. Trimming stripped 0 bases from V and 7 bases from J, with 10 bases between. CDR3 size: 15 residues. The germline V gene encodes CDR1 LNHNV and CDR2 YYDKDF (reference sequence).

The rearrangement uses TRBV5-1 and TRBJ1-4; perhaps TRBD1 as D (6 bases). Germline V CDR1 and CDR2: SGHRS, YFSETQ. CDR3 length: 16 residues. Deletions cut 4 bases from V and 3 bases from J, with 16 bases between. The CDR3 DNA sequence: TGCGCCAGCAGCACCCAATACAGGGTGGCTAATGAAAAACTGTTTTTT. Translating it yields CASSTQYRVANEKLFF.

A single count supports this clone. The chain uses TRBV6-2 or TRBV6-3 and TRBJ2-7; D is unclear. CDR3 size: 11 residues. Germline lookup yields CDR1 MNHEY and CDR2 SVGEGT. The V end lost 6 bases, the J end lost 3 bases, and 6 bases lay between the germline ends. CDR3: CASSLNYEQYF. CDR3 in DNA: TGTGCCAGCAGCCTCAACTACGAGCAGTACTTC.

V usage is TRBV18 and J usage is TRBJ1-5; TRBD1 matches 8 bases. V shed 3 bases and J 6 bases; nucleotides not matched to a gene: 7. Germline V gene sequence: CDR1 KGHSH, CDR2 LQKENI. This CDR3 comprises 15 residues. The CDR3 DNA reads TGTGCCAGCTCACCCACGACAGGGGTGGTTCAGCCCCAGCATTTT. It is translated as CASSPTTGVVQPQHF.

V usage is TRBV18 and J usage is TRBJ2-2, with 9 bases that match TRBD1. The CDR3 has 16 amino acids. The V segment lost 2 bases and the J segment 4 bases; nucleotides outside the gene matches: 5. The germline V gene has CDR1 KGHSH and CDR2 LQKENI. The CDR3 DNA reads TGTGCCAGCTCACCAACAAGGGGACAGGGCACCGGGGAGCTGTTTTTT. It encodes CASSPTRGQGTGELFF.

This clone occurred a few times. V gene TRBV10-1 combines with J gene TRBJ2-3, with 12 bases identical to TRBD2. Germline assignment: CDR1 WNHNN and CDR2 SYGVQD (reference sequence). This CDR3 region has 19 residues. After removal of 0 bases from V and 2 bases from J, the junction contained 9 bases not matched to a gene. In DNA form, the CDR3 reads TGCGCCAGCAGTGAGTCTAGACTAGCGGGGGCAACATTCACAGATACGCAGTATTTT. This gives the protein CASSESRLAGATFTDTQYF.

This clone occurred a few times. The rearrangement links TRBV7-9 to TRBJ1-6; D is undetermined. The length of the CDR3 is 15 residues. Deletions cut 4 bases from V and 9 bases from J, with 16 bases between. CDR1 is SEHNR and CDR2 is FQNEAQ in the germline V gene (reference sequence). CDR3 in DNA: TGTGCCAGCAGCTCGGGAACCCTTATCGGTTCACCCCTCCACTTT. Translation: CASSSGTLIGSPLHF.

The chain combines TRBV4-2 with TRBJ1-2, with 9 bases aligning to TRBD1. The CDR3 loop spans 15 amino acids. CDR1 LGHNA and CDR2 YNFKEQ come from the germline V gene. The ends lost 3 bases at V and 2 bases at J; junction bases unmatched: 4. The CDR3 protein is CASSHTGGANYGYTF. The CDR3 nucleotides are TGTGCCAGCAGCCATACAGGGGGCGCGAACTATGGCTACACCTTC.

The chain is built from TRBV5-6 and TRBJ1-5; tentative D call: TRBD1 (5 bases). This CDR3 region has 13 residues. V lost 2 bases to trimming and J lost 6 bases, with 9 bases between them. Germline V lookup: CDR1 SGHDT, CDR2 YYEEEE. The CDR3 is CASSLGVSQPQHF. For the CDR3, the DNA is TGTGCCAGCAGCTTAGGGGTGAGTCAGCCCCAGCATTTT.

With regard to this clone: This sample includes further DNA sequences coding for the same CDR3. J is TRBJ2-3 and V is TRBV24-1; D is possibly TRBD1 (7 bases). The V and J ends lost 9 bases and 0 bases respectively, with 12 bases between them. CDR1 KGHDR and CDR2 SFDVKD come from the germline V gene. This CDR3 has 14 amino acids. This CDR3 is CATSPGGSTDTQYF. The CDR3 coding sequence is TGTGCCACCTCCCCAGGGGGGAGCACAGATACGCAGTATTTT.

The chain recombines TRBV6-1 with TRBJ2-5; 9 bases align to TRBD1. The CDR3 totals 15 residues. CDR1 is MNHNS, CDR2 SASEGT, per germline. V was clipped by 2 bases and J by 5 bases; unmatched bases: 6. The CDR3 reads CASSESGTGLETQYF. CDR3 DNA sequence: TGTGCCAGCAGTGAATCGGGGACAGGGCTCGAGACCCAGTACTTC.

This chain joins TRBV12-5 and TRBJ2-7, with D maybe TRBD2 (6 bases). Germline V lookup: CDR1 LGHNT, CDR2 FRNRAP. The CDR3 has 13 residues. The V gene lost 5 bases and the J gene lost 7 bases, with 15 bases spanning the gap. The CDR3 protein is CASGVSGSEEQYF. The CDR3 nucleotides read TGTGCTAGTGGTGTAAGCGGGTCGGAGGAGCAGTACTTC.

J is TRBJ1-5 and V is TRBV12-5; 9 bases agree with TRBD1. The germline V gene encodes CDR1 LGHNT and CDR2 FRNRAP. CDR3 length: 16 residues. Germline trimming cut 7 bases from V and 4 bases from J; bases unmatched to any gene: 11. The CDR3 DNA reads TGTGCTAGTGCCATCACCTGGACAGGGGAGAATCAGCCCCAGCATTTT. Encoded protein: CASAITWTGENQPQHF. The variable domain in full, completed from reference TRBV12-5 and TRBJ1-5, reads DARVTQTPRHKVTEMGQEVTMRCQPILGHNTVFWYRQTMMQGLELLAYFRNRAPLDDSGMPKDRFSAEMPDATLATLKIQPSEPRDSAVYFCASAITWTGENQPQHFGDGTRLSIL.

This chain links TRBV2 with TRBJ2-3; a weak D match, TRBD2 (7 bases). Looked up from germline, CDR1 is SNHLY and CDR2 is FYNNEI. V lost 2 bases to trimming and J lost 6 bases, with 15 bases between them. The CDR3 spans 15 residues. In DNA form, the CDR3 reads TGTGCCAGCAGTGAACCGCGGGGAGGGGGGGATACGCAGTATTTT. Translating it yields CASSEPRGGGDTQYF.

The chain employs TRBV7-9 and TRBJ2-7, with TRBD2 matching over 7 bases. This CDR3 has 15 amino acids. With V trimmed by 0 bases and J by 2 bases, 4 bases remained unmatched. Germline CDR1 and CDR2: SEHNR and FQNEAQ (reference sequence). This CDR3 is CASSLAGRGTYEQYF. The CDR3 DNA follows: TGTGCCAGCAGCTTAGCCGGGCGGGGGACCTACGAGCAGTACTTC.

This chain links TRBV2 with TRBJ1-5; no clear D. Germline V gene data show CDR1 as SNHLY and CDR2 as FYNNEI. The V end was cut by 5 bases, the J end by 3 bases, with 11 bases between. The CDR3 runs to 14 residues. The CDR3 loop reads CASSIGSPNQPQHF. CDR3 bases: TGTGCCAGCAGTATCGGGAGTCCCAATCAGCCCCAGCATTTT.

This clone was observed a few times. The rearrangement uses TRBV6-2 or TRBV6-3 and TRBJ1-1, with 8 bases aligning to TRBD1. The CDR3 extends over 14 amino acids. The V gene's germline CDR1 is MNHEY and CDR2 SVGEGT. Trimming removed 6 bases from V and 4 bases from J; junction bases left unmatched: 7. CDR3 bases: TGTGCCAGCAGCCCCCAGGGGGCAAGCACTGAAGCTTTCTTT. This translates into CASSPQGASTEAFF.